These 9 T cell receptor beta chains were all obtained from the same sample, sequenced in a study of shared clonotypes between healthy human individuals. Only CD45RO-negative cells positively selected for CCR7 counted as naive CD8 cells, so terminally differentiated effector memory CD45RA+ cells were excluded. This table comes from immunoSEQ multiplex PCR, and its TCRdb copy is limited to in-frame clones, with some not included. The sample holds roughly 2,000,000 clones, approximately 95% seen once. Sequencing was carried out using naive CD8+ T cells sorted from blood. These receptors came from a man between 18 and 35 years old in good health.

Written as DNA, the CDR3 is TGTGCCAGCAGCCCCGATGATACCACTGAAGCTTTCTTT. Translation gives CASSPDDTTEAFF. The gene calls are TRBV9 and TRBJ1-1; D remains ambiguous. Per germline, CDR1 SGDLS and CDR2 YYNGEE. CDR3 length: 13 residues. V lost 4 bases, J lost 4 bases, and 11 bases lay in between.

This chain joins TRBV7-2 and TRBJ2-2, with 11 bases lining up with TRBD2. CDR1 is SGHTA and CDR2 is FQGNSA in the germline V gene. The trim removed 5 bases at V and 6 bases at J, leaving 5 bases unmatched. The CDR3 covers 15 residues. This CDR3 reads CASSRGLAAPGELFF. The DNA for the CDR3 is TGTGCCAGCAGCCGGGGACTAGCGGCGCCCGGGGAGCTGTTTTTT.

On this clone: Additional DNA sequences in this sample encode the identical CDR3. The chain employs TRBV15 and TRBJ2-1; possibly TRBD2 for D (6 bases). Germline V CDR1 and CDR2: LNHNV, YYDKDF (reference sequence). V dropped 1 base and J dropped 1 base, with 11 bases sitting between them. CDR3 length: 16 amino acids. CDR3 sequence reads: CATSRGSEGSYNEQFF. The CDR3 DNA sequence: TGTGCCACCAGCAGAGGCTCGGAGGGGTCCTACAATGAGCAGTTCTTC.

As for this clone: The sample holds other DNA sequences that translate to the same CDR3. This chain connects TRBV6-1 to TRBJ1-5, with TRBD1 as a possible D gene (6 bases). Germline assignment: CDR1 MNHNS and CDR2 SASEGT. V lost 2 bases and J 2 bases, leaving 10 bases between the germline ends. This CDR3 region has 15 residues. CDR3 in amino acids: CASSELGGGNQPQHF. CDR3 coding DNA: TGTGCCAGCAGTGAACTAGGGGGAGGCAATCAGCCCCAGCATTTT.

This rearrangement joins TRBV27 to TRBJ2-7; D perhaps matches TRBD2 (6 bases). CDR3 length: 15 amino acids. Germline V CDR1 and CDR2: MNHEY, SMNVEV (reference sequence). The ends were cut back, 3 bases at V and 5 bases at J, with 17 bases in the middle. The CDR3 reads CASSFNPAGLDEQYF. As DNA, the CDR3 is TGTGCCAGCAGTTTTAATCCGGCGGGACTGGACGAGCAGTACTTC.

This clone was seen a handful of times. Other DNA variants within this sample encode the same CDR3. CDR3 in amino acids: CASSVEGSSGNTIYF. The CDR3 nucleotides are TGTGCCAGCAGCGTAGAAGGGAGCTCTGGAAACACCATATATTTT. J is TRBJ1-3 and V is TRBV9; D not certain. This CDR3 is built from 15 residues. Germline V gives CDR1 SGDLS, CDR2 YYNGEE. V was trimmed by 0 bases and J by 0 bases, leaving 7 bases between them.

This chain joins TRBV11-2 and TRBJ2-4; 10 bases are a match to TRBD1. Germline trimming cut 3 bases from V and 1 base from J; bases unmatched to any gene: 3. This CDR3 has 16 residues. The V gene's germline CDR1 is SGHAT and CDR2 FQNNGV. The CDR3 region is CASSLGTGAAKNIQYF. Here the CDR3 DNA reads TGTGCCAGCAGCTTGGGGACAGGGGCCGCCAAAAACATTCAGTACTTC.

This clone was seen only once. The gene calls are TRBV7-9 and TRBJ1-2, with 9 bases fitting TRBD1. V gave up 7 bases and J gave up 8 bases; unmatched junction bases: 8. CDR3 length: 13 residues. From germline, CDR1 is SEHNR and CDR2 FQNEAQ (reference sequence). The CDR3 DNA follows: TGTGCCAGCAAGATACAGGGGGCGCAGGGCTACACCTTC. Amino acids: CASKIQGAQGYTF.

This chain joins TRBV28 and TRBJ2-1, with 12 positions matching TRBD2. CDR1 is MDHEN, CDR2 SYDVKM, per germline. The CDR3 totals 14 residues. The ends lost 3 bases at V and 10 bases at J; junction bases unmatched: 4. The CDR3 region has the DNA TGTGCCAGCAGTTTCCGACTAGCGGGGGAGGAGCAGTTCTTC. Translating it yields CASSFRLAGEEQFF.